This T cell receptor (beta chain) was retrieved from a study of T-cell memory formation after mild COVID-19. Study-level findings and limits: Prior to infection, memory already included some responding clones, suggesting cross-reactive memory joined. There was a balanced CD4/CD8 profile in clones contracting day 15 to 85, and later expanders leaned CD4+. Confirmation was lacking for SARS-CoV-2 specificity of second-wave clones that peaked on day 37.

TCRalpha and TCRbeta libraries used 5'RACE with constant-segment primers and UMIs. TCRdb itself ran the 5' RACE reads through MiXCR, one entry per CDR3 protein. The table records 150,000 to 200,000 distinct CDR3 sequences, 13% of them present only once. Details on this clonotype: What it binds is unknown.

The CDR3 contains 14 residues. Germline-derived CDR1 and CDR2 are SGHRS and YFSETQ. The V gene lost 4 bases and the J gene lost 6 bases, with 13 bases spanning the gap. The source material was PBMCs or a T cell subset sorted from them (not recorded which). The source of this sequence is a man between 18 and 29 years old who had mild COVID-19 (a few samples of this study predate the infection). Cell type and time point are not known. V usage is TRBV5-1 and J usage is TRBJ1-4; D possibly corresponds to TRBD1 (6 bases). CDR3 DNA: TGCGCCAGCAGCACGGGGACACGGGATGAAAAACTGTTTTTT. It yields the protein CASSTGTRDEKLFF.